These T cell receptor beta chains were read from a single sample in a study of blood T cell repertoires in COVID-19. The repertoire was sequenced with immunoSEQ multiplex PCR; TCRdb's copy has only in-frame clones and lacks some. The data show fewer than 250,000 clones, approximately 90% seen once. The source material was peripheral blood. The receptor set was obtained from a human donor in a cohort sampled during active COVID-19. Each CDR3 is given with its conserved first and last residue. The order of the fields is CDR3 protein, V gene, J gene.

cdr3_aa: CASSYSIPGNYGYTF
v_call: TRBV6-5
j_call: TRBJ1-2

cdr3_aa: CASSSRPFGSLGETQYF
v_call: TRBV19
j_call: TRBJ2-5

cdr3_aa: CASTNRVRGTEAFF
v_call: TRBV6-5
j_call: TRBJ1-1

cdr3_aa: CASSSPTVPGGGYTF
v_call: TRBV6-5
j_call: TRBJ1-2

cdr3_aa: CASSPAGVYNEQFF
v_call: TRBV28
j_call: TRBJ2-1

cdr3_aa: CASSSGDRGRETQYF
v_call: TRBV7-2
j_call: TRBJ2-5

cdr3_aa: CASREQGLSNQPQHF
v_call: TRBV2
j_call: TRBJ1-5

cdr3_aa: CASSLTRNSYNSPLHF
v_call: TRBV27
j_call: TRBJ1-6

cdr3_aa: CASSVGGQPRYEQYF
v_call: TRBV9
j_call: TRBJ2-7

cdr3_aa: CSARTGSLGEQYF
v_call: TRBV29-1
j_call: TRBJ2-7

cdr3_aa: CASGFSRTGRGTEAFF
v_call: TRBV12-5
j_call: TRBJ1-1

cdr3_aa: CATQRGEATEAFF
v_call: TRBV10-3
j_call: TRBJ1-1

cdr3_aa: CSASSTSGITDTQYF
v_call: TRBV20-1
j_call: TRBJ2-3

cdr3_aa: CASSRLDGEQYF
v_call: TRBV5-5
j_call: TRBJ2-7

cdr3_aa: CASSRQGGTYNEQFF
v_call: TRBV5-5
j_call: TRBJ2-1

cdr3_aa: CASSQGWTGGQETQYF
v_call: TRBV14
j_call: TRBJ2-5

cdr3_aa: CASSRASGGSKNIQYF
v_call: TRBV7-2
j_call: TRBJ2-4

cdr3_aa: CASSPNSQEVYGYTF
v_call: TRBV18
j_call: TRBJ1-2

cdr3_aa: CASSLRLAGNTGELFF
v_call: TRBV5-1
j_call: TRBJ2-2

cdr3_aa: CASSITGTSSYEQYF
v_call: TRBV11-2
j_call: TRBJ2-7